This T cell receptor beta chain was recovered during a study of cytomegalovirus exposure and HLA in healthy donors. Study-wide findings and caveats: According to a later analysis, TCR clusters from the first cohort tended to co-occur in the roughly 120 validation repertoires. Under in vitro conditions, a few CMV-associated chains were confirmed as specific for CMV antigens.

Regarding this clone: What it binds is unknown.

Only in-frame clones appear in the TCRdb table, and some are missing; sequencing was by immunoSEQ multiplex PCR. Of 100,000 to 120,000 clones listed, approximately 85% are singletons. The CDR3 is 16 amino acids. V shed 5 bases and J shed 4 bases, with 19 bases lying between them. The germline CDR1 and CDR2 sequences are SGHDT and YYEEEE. The receptor was isolated from a young woman in good health and CMV-seronegative. Sequenced sample: PBMCs. V and J are TRBV5-6 and TRBJ2-1; possibly TRBD2 for D (5 bases). The CDR3 loop reads CASRGLSVNRYNEQFF. CDR3 nucleotides: TGTGCCAGCAGAGGACTTTCTGTCAACCGGTACAATGAGCAGTTCTTC.